Presented here are 20 T cell receptor beta chains from one specimen sequenced in a study of shared clonotypes between healthy human individuals. Produced via immunoSEQ multiplex PCR; TCRdb's table is partial and in-frame only. Found here are roughly 550,000 clones, 95% to 96% of them singletons; the top ten hold over 0.09%. Positively selected for CCR7, the CD45RO-negative cells used as naive CD8 cells excluded terminally differentiated effector memory CD45RA+ cells. Material for sequencing was naive CD8+ T cells sorted from blood. The source of these receptors is a woman aged 30 to 39 in good health.

J is TRBJ1-1 and V is TRBV5-4; D unclear. The CDR3 contains 12 residues. Trimming pared 4 bases from V and 3 bases from J, leaving 7 bases between. Germline CDR1 is SGHNT and CDR2 is YYREEE (reference sequence). CDR3: CASSPGDTEAFF. CDR3 in DNA: TGTGCCAGCAGCCCCGGGGACACTGAAGCTTTCTTT.

The V and J genes are TRBV28 and TRBJ1-5, with a possible D match to TRBD1 (5 bases). Germline V gene lookup returns CDR1 MDHEN and CDR2 SYDVKM. The CDR3 has 15 residues. V lost 3 bases to trimming and J lost 6 bases, with 15 bases between them. The CDR3: CASSFFLSGLQPQHF. CDR3 sequence (DNA): TGTGCCAGCAGTTTTTTTTTATCGGGGCTTCAGCCCCAGCATTTT.

The chain couples TRBV6-1 to TRBJ2-2, with 8 bases matching TRBD1. This CDR3 is built from 14 residues. Germline CDR1 and CDR2: MNHNS and SASEGT. V dropped 4 bases and J dropped 5; count of bases not matched to a gene: 3. The CDR3 sequence: CASSVRTGTGELFF. The CDR3 bases are TGTGCCAGCAGTGTACGGACAGGGACCGGGGAGCTGTTTTTT.

V usage is TRBV4-2 and J usage is TRBJ1-1; 11 bases align to TRBD1. CDR3 length: 14 amino acids. V lost 3 bases and J lost 4; bases outside the gene matches: 1. Germline V gene lookup returns CDR1 LGHNA and CDR2 YNFKEQ. CDR3 bases: TGTGCCAGCAGCCAGGACAGGGGGCTCACTGAAGCTTTCTTT. Translation gives CASSQDRGLTEAFF.

The chain has TRBV6-5 and TRBJ2-5, with TRBD2 as a possible D gene (5 bases). V gave up 0 bases and J gave up 3 bases, with 8 bases separating them. Germline values: CDR1 MNHEY, CDR2 SVGAGI. CDR3 size: 14 residues. This CDR3 reads CASSYSHGEETQYF. DNA for the CDR3: TGTGCCAGCAGTTACTCGCACGGGGAAGAGACCCAGTACTTC.

The chain couples TRBV10-3 to TRBJ1-1; D is uncertain. The ends were cut back, 2 bases at V and 3 bases at J, with 10 bases in the middle. Looked up from germline, CDR1 is ENHRY and CDR2 is SYGVKD. The CDR3 runs to 14 residues. CDR3: CAISEPGGYTEAFF. The CDR3 DNA reads TGTGCCATCAGTGAGCCCGGAGGGTACACTGAAGCTTTCTTT.

This chain connects TRBV28 to TRBJ2-5, with D perhaps matching TRBD2 (6 bases). Germline-derived CDR1 and CDR2 are MDHEN and SYDVKM. V lost 6 bases and J 5 bases, leaving 19 bases between the germline ends. The CDR3 runs 15 residues. CDR3 nucleotide sequence: TGTGCCAGCAGGCGGGGCGCGATCGTTCGGGAGACCCAGTACTTC. The encoded protein is CASRRGAIVRETQYF.

The chain uses TRBV28 and TRBJ2-7; D could derive from TRBD1 or TRBD2 (5 bases each). Per germline, CDR1 MDHEN and CDR2 SYDVKM. Trimming removed 6 bases at V and 0 bases at J, with 12 bases between. The CDR3 contains 14 residues. Here the CDR3 DNA reads TGTGCCAGCAGGGGGCTAGCTCCCTCCTACGAGCAGTACTTC. Its translation is CASRGLAPSYEQYF.

The chain recombines TRBV14 with TRBJ2-1; TRBD2 matches at 7 bases. This CDR3 spans 15 amino acids. From germline, CDR1 is SGHDN and CDR2 FVKESK. The ends lost 3 bases at V and 4 bases at J; junction bases unmatched: 6. The CDR3 loop reads CASSQGLPVYNEQFF. The CDR3 bases are TGTGCCAGCAGCCAGGGACTACCCGTTTACAATGAGCAGTTCTTC.

The chain combines TRBV19 with TRBJ2-7; TRBD2 is a possible D gene (6 bases). The CDR3 spans 12 residues. The germline V gene encodes CDR1 LNHDA and CDR2 SQIVND (reference sequence). Trimming removed 2 bases from V and 7 bases from J, with 9 bases in between. This CDR3 reads CASSIKGREQYF. As DNA, the CDR3 is TGTGCCAGTAGTATAAAGGGGAGGGAGCAGTACTTC.

The rearrangement links TRBV6-1 to TRBJ2-5; D call uncertain. V shed 2 bases and J shed 1 base, with 8 bases lying between them. Germline V CDR1 and CDR2: MNHNS, SASEGT. This CDR3 region has 14 residues. As DNA, the CDR3 is TGTGCCAGCAGTGAACACCCACCCCAAGAGACCCAGTACTTC. Translation: CASSEHPPQETQYF.

The rearrangement links TRBV27 to TRBJ1-1, with D possibly TRBD1 on 5 matching bases. The germline CDR1 and CDR2 sequences are MNHEY and SMNVEV (reference sequence). V lost 10 bases, J lost 1 base, and 13 bases lay in between. The CDR3 is 13 residues long. The DNA for the CDR3 is TGTGCCACCGGGGGGGGTCGGAACACTGAAGCTTTCTTT. Its translation: CATGGGRNTEAFF.

The chain is built from TRBV4-1 and TRBJ2-2; 11 nucleotides match TRBD2. The CDR3 spans 18 residues. Germline V lookup: CDR1 MGHRA, CDR2 YSYEKL. The junction had 9 bases not matched to a gene; V was cut back by 1 base and J by 5 bases. The CDR3 sequence is CASSQVKTSGKGTGELFF. CDR3 bases: TGCGCCAGCAGCCAAGTGAAGACTAGCGGGAAGGGTACCGGGGAGCTGTTTTTT.

Here the CDR3 reads CASSTTRGTNEKLFF. In nucleotides, the CDR3 is TGTGCCAGCAGTACGACCCGGGGGACTAATGAAAAACTGTTTTTT. The genes are TRBV28 and TRBJ1-4; tentative D call: TRBD1 (5 bases). The CDR3 sequence is 15 residues long. The V and J ends lost 5 bases and 2 bases respectively, with 12 bases between them. Germline V CDR1 and CDR2: MDHEN, SYDVKM. Full variable domain (missing parts from reference TRBV28 and TRBJ1-4): DVKVTQSSRYLVKRTGEKVFLECVQDMDHENMFWYRQDPGLGLRLIYFSYDVKMKEKGDIPEGYSVSREKKERFSLILESASTNQTSMYLCASSTTRGTNEKLFFGSGTQLSVL.

The rearrangement joins TRBV15 to TRBJ1-2; D remains unclear. Looked up from germline, CDR1 is LNHNV and CDR2 is YYDKDF (reference sequence). The CDR3 runs to 14 residues. V dropped 0 bases and J dropped 2 bases, with 7 bases sitting between them. The chain's CDR3 is CATSRDGGNYGYTF. CDR3 in DNA: TGTGCCACCAGCAGAGATGGAGGGAACTATGGCTACACCTTC.

V usage is TRBV27 and J usage is TRBJ1-5; the match to TRBD1 covers 7 bases. V dropped 7 bases and J dropped 1; count of bases not matched to a gene: 4. CDR3 length: 14 amino acids. Germline assignment: CDR1 MNHEY and CDR2 SMNVEV (reference sequence). CDR3 sequence: CASKSGGSNQPQHF. The CDR3 DNA is TGTGCCAGCAAGTCAGGGGGAAGCAATCAGCCCCAGCATTTT.

This rearrangement joins TRBV5-6 to TRBJ2-5, with 12 positions matching TRBD1. This CDR3 contains 15 residues. The germline gives CDR1 SGHDT, CDR2 YYEEEE. V gave up 3 bases and J gave up 2 bases; unmatched junction bases: 2. The CDR3, as DNA: TGTGCCAGCAGCTGGGACAGGGGGCTTCAAGAGACCCAGTACTTC. Translation gives CASSWDRGLQETQYF.

The chain uses TRBV28 and TRBJ2-7; 7 positions match TRBD1. The ends lost 7 bases at V and 7 bases at J; junction bases unmatched: 43. CDR3 length: 24 amino acids. CDR1 is MDHEN and CDR2 is SYDVKM in the germline V gene. The CDR3 is CASTPPKRTGVFCNGAGTLCEQYF. The CDR3 region has the DNA TGTGCCAGCACCCCACCGAAACGGACAGGTGTTTTCTGTAATGGTGCTGGAACGTTATGTGAGCAGTACTTC. Variable domain in full (rest from reference TRBV28 and TRBJ2-7): DVKVTQSSRYLVKRTGEKVFLECVQDMDHENMFWYRQDPGLGLRLIYFSYDVKMKEKGDIPEGYSVSREKKERFSLILESASTNQTSMYLCASTPPKRTGVFCNGAGTLCEQYFGPGTRLTVT.

The chain is built from TRBV7-2 and TRBJ1-1; D is perhaps TRBD1 (5 bases). The CDR3 totals 15 residues. Germline assignment: CDR1 SGHTA and CDR2 FQGNSA. Deletions cut 1 base from V and 5 bases from J, with 14 bases between. The CDR3 bases are TGTGCCAGCAGCTTAGGGTACGGGGCTTCGACTGAAGCTTTCTTT. Amino acids: CASSLGYGASTEAFF.

This chain links TRBV11-2 with TRBJ2-7; 8 nucleotides match TRBD2. With V trimmed by 5 bases and J by 3 bases, 6 bases remained unmatched. This CDR3 spans 14 amino acids. Germline CDR1 is SGHAT and CDR2 is FQNNGV. CDR3 coding DNA: TGTGCCAGCAGCCACCGGACTAGCTTCTACGAGCAGTACTTC. It encodes CASSHRTSFYEQYF.